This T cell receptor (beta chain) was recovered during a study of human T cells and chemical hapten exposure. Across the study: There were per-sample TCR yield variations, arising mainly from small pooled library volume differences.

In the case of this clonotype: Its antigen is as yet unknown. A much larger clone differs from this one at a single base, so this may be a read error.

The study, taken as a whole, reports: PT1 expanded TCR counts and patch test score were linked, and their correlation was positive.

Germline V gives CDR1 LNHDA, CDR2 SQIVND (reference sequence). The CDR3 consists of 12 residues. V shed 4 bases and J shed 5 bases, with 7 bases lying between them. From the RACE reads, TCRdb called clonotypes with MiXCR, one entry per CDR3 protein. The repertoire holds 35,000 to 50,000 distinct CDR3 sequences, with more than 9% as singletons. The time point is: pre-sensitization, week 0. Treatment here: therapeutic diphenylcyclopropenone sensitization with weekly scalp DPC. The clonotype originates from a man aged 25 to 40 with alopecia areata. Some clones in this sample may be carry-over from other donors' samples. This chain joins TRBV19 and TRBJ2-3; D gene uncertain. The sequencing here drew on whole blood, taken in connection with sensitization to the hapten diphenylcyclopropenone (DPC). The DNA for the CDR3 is TGTGCCAGTAGTAACCGTGTAGATACGCAGTATTTT. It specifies CASSNRVDTQYF.